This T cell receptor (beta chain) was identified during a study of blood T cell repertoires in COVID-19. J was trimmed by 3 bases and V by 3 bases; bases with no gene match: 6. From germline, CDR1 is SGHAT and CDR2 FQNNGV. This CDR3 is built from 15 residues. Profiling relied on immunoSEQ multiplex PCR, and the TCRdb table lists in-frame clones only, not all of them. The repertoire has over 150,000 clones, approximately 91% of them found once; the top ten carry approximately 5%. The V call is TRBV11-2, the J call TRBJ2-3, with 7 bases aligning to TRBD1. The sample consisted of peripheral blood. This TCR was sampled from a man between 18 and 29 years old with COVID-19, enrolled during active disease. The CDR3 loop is CASSFRDRVTDTQYF. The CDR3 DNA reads TGTGCCAGCAGCTTTCGAGACAGGGTGACAGATACGCAGTATTTT.